This record covers a single T cell receptor beta chain. This clonotype was counted a few times. Its binding antigen is unknown. Base qualities were left out, and no much larger clone turns up one base away. Taken from the germline V gene, the CDR1 and CDR2 loops are SGHVS and FQNEAQ. From V the trimming removes 2 bases and from J it removes 9 bases, while the gene matches leave 14 bases of the junction unaccounted for. There are 17 amino acids in the CDR3, from cysteine to phenylalanine inclusive. Only CDR3 DNA remains: 51 bases, in frame from the first base. Receptor amplification or capture employed RACE. The sequencing machine was a NextSeq 500. During library preparation, unique molecular identifiers were attached to individual cDNA molecules so that TCRs could be counted in a quantitative, reproducible way. Both TCR alpha and TCR beta chains were sequenced from each blood RNA sample. Regarding the original processing steps: A median of roughly 100,000 TCRs per sample was observed, with a range of 23,224 to 690,600. The Decombinator software suite was used to annotate the V, J and CDR3 of the TCR reads. For the PS versus PT1 abundance plots, all samples were subsampled to the same number of TCRs (28,000). Expanded TCRs were defined as absent before sensitization and observed at least eight times at the 2-week time point. TCRdb cleaned the public reads at Q25 with fastp, built clones with MiXCR and kept in-frame beta chains. Each CDR3 protein gets just one entry, which takes the most common genes and DNA from the rows behind it. TCRdb's processing, not the authors', yielded these V and J calls. The table for this sample lists fewer than 350,000 distinct CDR3 sequences; almost 8% of them were counted only once. The leading ten clones occupy roughly 1.2% of the sample.

These data belong to a study of human T cells and chemical hapten exposure (dated by TCRdb to about 2021). Describing the broader study: For sensitization, 2% DPC in acetone was applied to an approximately 2 cm by approximately 2 cm area of upper inner arm skin. Blood samples were taken from patients before sensitization (week 0) and then at 2, 6 and about 24 weeks after DPC sensitization. This study followed changes in the peripheral blood TCR repertoire in vivo during primary and secondary sensitization of alopecia patients to the hapten diphenylcyclopropenone (DPC). Libraries were pooled for sequencing, and variation in per-sample TCR yields was attributed mainly to small differences in library volumes within the pool. Some 29 alopecia patients gave blood for TCR sequencing at one to four time points (pre-sensitization, 2, 6 and 24 weeks). Most of the patients in the cohort were female, and the cohort covered alopecia areata with under or over 50% scalp involvement, alopecia totalis and alopecia universalis. Throughout the roughly 24-week study period, patients were also given weekly therapeutic DPC doses on the scalp. Patch testing was performed on the upper back with Finn chambers containing 0.01% DPC, and the patch tests were scored after 6 days according to International Contact Dermatitis Research Group standards.

This specimen's time point label, per the study, means: pre-sensitization, week 0. The intended sense of this specimen's treatment or condition label: therapeutic diphenylcyclopropenone sensitization with weekly scalp DPC. At every patch-test visit, the blood draw took place before the patch test was put on. Patients were eligible if aged 18 to 70, diagnosed with alopecia and judged suitable for DPC therapy, and pregnant patients were excluded. Total RNA was extracted from unfractionated whole blood collected in Tempus Blood RNA tubes. Broader findings and caveats from the paper: The number of PT1 expanded TCRs positively correlated with patch test score, significant at thresholds 8, 16 and 32 but not 4. All patients had alopecia, a presumed autoimmune disease, so their immune response might differ from that of healthy individuals. Repeated subsampling changed both the strength of the expansion versus patch-test correlation and the threshold at which that correlation became significant. Expanded TCRs formed significantly more large CDR3 similarity clusters than pre-sensitization or healthy control sets, consistent with antigen-driven responses. The number of TCRs above 1 in 1000 frequency did not change with DPC sensitization; there was no evidence of global repertoire structure alterations.

The rearranged segments are TRBV7-8 and TRBJ2-5, with 11 bases aligning to TRBD1. This receptor was taken from a young man with alopecia areata. Some clones in this sample may be carry-over from other donors' samples. The starting material was whole blood, obtained in connection with sensitization to the hapten diphenylcyclopropenone (DPC). CDR3 sequence: CASSLSIWTGGKAAQYF. The nucleotides read TGTGCCAGCAGCTTATCTATTTGGACAGGGGGCAAGGCAGCCCAGTACTTC.